One and the same sample provided the 27 T cell receptor beta chains below, sequenced in a study of blood T cells in healthy people across ages. PCR was performed a second time for about 7 to 12 cycles using a sample-barcoded 5' primer and a J-beta primer mix. One entry per CDR3 protein results from TCRdb running MiXCR on the 5' RACE reads. The table has fewer than 900,000 distinct CDR3 sequences, about 40% seen once. The sample consisted of blood. These TCRs come from a woman aged 55-70 years in good health.

There are a few counts of this clonotype. A read error may explain this, as a much larger clone is one base away. The chain combines TRBV6-6 with TRBJ2-7; 9 nucleotides align to TRBD1. This CDR3 has 14 residues. J lost 7 bases, V lost 4 bases, and 8 bases had no gene match. Germline CDR1 and CDR2: MNHNY and SVGAGI (reference sequence). The CDR3 bases are TGTGCCAGCAGTTCGGGACAGGGAGGGAATGAGCAGTACTTC. This gives the protein CASSSGQGGNEQYF.

The table lists this clonotype with a count of one. V usage is TRBV11-2 and J usage is TRBJ2-3, with a weak D call TRBD1 (5 bases). The CDR3 loop spans 14 amino acids. Germline V gene sequence: CDR1 SGHAT, CDR2 FQNNGV. V was shortened by 4 bases and J by 6 bases, with 14 bases between the two germline ends. For the CDR3, the DNA is TGTGCCAGCAGCTCCCAGGGTTACGCGGATACGCAGTATTTT. This codes for CASSSQGYADTQYF.

This clonotype was detected only once. V gene TRBV25-1 combines with J gene TRBJ2-6, with 10 bases that match TRBD1. Looked up from germline, CDR1 is MGHDK and CDR2 is SYGVNS. V was clipped by 6 bases and J by 0 bases; unmatched bases: 5. The CDR3 spans 17 residues. The CDR3 reads CASRRDRGPSGANVLTF. The CDR3 DNA is TGTGCCAGCAGGAGGGACAGGGGTCCCTCTGGGGCCAACGTCCTGACTTTC.

This chain connects TRBV6-6 to TRBJ2-4, with 7 bases that match TRBD1. Matching the DNA end better, TRBJ2-7 makes the J call doubtful. CDR3 size: 17 residues. Germline-derived CDR1 and CDR2 are MNHNY and SVGAGI (reference sequence). The CDR3 bases are TGTGCCAGCAGTTACTCTTTTGACGGGGACAGTACCTACGAGCAGTACTTC. This translates into CASSYSFDGDSTYEQYF.

This clonotype was recorded a few times. The rearrangement uses TRBV7-8 and TRBJ2-5; 14 bases are a match to TRBD2. In germline, CDR1 is SGHVS, CDR2 FQNEAQ. The CDR3 runs 17 residues. V lost 1 base, J lost 4 bases, and 5 bases stayed unmatched. The CDR3 sequence is CASSLGTSGGKRETQYF. DNA for the CDR3: TGTGCCAGCAGCTTAGGGACTAGCGGGGGGAAACGAGAGACCCAGTACTTC.

The rearrangement links TRBV7-2 to TRBJ1-5; D is perhaps TRBD1 (5 bases). Germline CDR1 reads SGHTA; CDR2 reads FQGNSA. The CDR3 extends over 18 amino acids. The V end was cut by 5 bases, the J end by 0 bases, with 20 bases between. Here the CDR3 DNA reads TGTGCCAGCAGCCCCAGGGTGGGGGGACGGCATAGCAATCAGCCCCAGCATTTT. It encodes CASSPRVGGRHSNQPQHF.

For this clonotype: This clone may be a read error of a much larger clone one base away. This sequence joins TRBV29-1 and TRBJ2-1; 11 bases are a match to TRBD2. Trimming removed 6 bases from V and 9 bases from J; junction bases left unmatched: 10. There are 14 residues in the CDR3. CDR1 and CDR2 (germline): SQVTM, ANQGSEA. This CDR3 is CSVPTSGRLGEQFF. The CDR3 region has the DNA TGCAGCGTCCCCACTAGCGGGAGACTCGGTGAGCAGTTCTTC.

This clonotype came up a few times. V and J are TRBV21-1 and TRBJ2-7; TRBD1, the D gene given by the table, was not confirmed from the DNA. TRBV21-1 is labeled a pseudogene. This CDR3 spans 17 amino acids. CDR3 amino acids: CASSKVRGQGAPYEQYF. The CDR3 nucleotides are TGTGCCAGCAGCAAAGTTCGGGGACAGGGGGCCCCCTACGAGCAGTACTTC.

The chain combines TRBV7-2 with TRBJ2-1, with 9 positions matching TRBD2. From germline, CDR1 is SGHTA and CDR2 FQGNSA. V lost 5 bases and J lost 4; bases outside the gene matches: 9. The CDR3 is made up of 16 amino acids. For the CDR3, the DNA is TGTGCCAGCAGCCGTACATTAGCGGGAGTGTACAATGAGCAGTTCTTC. Encoded protein: CASSRTLAGVYNEQFF.

The genes are TRBV6-2 or TRBV6-3 and TRBJ2-7; 11 bases match TRBD2. The CDR3 is 16 residues long. Trimming cost V 2 bases and J 5 bases; bases outside gene matches: 8. CDR1 and CDR2 from the germline V gene are MNHEY and SVGEGT. CDR3: CASSYVQTSGINEQYF. The CDR3 DNA follows: TGTGCCAGCAGTTACGTTCAGACTAGCGGGATCAACGAGCAGTACTTC.

The V and J genes are TRBV4-3 and TRBJ1-2; D ambiguous. V was clipped by 4 bases and J by 8 bases, with 17 bases between them. The CDR3 runs 14 residues. Germline CDR1 and CDR2: LGHNA and YSLEER. CDR3 protein: CASSRLGGEYGYTF. The CDR3 DNA reads as TGCGCCAGCAGCCGCCTCGGCGGGGAATACGGCTACACCTTC.

The chain combines TRBV3-1 with TRBJ2-3, with D unclear. V dropped 0 bases and J dropped 6 bases, with 4 bases sitting between them. CDR3 length equals 12 residues. Germline V gene sequence: CDR1 LGHDT, CDR2 YNNKEL (reference sequence). CDR3 in amino acids: CASSQDWDTQYF. In DNA form, the CDR3 reads TGTGCCAGCAGCCAAGATTGGGATACGCAGTATTTT.

The CDR3 spells CSVGTGGPRLFF. CDR3 in DNA: TGCAGCGTGGGAACAGGGGGCCCACGGCTGTTTTTT. The V and J genes are TRBV29-1 and TRBJ1-4, with 9 positions matching TRBD1. The junction had 10 bases not matched to a gene; V was cut back by 6 bases and J by 14 bases. The CDR3 totals 12 residues. Germline values: CDR1 SQVTM, CDR2 ANQGSEA.

This clonotype was seen at least ten times. The chain couples TRBV29-1 to TRBJ2-7, with 8 positions matching TRBD1. The CDR3 length is 13 residues. The V and J ends lost 6 bases and 4 bases, in that order; junction bases with no gene match: 8. CDR1 is SQVTM and CDR2 is ANQGSEA in the germline V gene. The CDR3 region has the DNA TGCAGCGTCGGGACAGGAGAAGTTTACGAGCAGTACTTC. Its translation: CSVGTGEVYEQYF.

This clonotype came up a few times. The gene calls are TRBV12-3 or TRBV12-4 and TRBJ1-4; the D gene is possibly TRBD1 (6 bases). Trimming cost V 3 bases and J 9 bases, with 8 bases left between them. The CDR3 is made up of 12 amino acids. This CDR3 reads CASSLGGQKLFF. The CDR3 coding sequence is TGTGCCAGCAGTTTGGGGGGGCAAAAACTGTTTTTT.

There are a few counts of this clonotype. The rearrangement joins TRBV5-1 to TRBJ2-7, with D possibly being TRBD2 (5 bases). The CDR3 covers 15 residues. Trimming shortened V by 0 bases and J by 0 bases, and 10 bases separated the two germline ends. CDR1 and CDR2 from the germline V gene are SGHRS and YFSETQ. CDR3 sequence: CASSLGESGSYEQYF. The CDR3 nucleotides are TGCGCCAGCAGCTTGGGGGAGTCTGGCTCCTACGAGCAGTACTTC.

The rearrangement joins TRBV15 to TRBJ1-5, with a weak D call TRBD1 (5 bases). Germline values: CDR1 LNHNV, CDR2 YYDKDF (reference sequence). V lost 1 base, J lost 6 bases, and 16 bases lay in between. This CDR3 contains 16 residues. The DNA for the CDR3 is TGTGCCACCAGCAGAGGGGGGTCGTCTGTGGGTCAGCCCCAGCATTTT. This sequence encodes CATSRGGSSVGQPQHF.

The chain links TRBV30 to TRBJ1-2; no clear D gene. CDR1 GTSNPN and CDR2 SVGIG come from the germline V gene (reference sequence). V dropped 2 bases and J dropped 4 bases, with 5 bases sitting between them. The CDR3 is 11 residues long. CDR3 DNA: TGTGCCTGGAGTTCGACCTATGGCTACACCTTC. This sequence encodes CAWSSTYGYTF.

In its sample, this clonotype was seen a few times. The chain combines TRBV28 with TRBJ1-2, with TRBD1 identical over 7 bases. In germline, CDR1 is MDHEN, CDR2 SYDVKM. The CDR3 has 13 amino acids. Unmatched junction bases numbered 7, after V lost 6 bases and J lost 6 bases. The CDR3 is CASRLQGSHGYTF. CDR3 sequence (DNA): TGTGCCAGCAGACTACAGGGGAGCCATGGCTACACCTTC.

This clonotype has more than one count but fewer than ten. The rearrangement joins TRBV20-1 to TRBJ2-5; D unresolved. Trimming pared 8 bases from V and 5 bases from J, leaving 18 bases between. CDR1 and CDR2 from the germline V gene are DFQATT and SNEGSKA (reference sequence). This CDR3 is built from 13 residues. CDR3 sequence (DNA): TGCAGTTCTACTGACTCCCTCGTTGAGACCCAGTACTTC. It specifies CSSTDSLVETQYF.

This clonotype was picked up one time. The gene calls are TRBV15 and TRBJ2-1; D is perhaps TRBD1 (5 bases). Germline lookup yields CDR1 LNHNV and CDR2 YYDKDF (reference sequence). V lost 6 bases and J lost 0, with 9 bases in between. This CDR3 region has 14 residues. CDR3 amino acids: CATRRGLSYNEQFF. The CDR3 nucleotides are TGTGCCACCAGAAGGGGCCTCTCCTACAATGAGCAGTTCTTC.

V is TRBV6-5 and J is TRBJ2-7, with 12 bases aligning to TRBD1. This CDR3 is built from 14 residues. Trimming took 8 bases from V and 3 from J; bases not matched to a gene: 5. Germline CDR1 MNHEY, CDR2 SVGAGI. The CDR3 DNA sequence: TGTGCCAGCTGGGGGGACAGGGGGCTCTACGAGCAGTACTTC. It translates to CASWGDRGLYEQYF.

This clonotype was found many times. The chain combines TRBV29-1 with TRBJ1-2, with a weak D call TRBD1 (6 bases). This CDR3 spans 12 amino acids. CDR1 is SQVTM, CDR2 ANQGSEA, per germline. V dropped 7 bases and J dropped 4 bases, with 13 bases sitting between them. Here the CDR3 DNA reads TGCAGCGCCAGGGGAGGGTCCTATGGCTACACCTTC. Its protein product is CSARGGSYGYTF.

The chain uses TRBV6-6 and TRBJ2-7; the D call may be TRBD1 or TRBD2 (7 bases each). V lost 1 base to trimming and J lost 7 bases, with 14 bases between them. Germline CDR1 and CDR2: MNHNY and SVGAGI (reference sequence). The CDR3 sequence is 14 residues long. CDR3 protein: CASSYLDREGEQYF. The CDR3 DNA reads as TGTGCCAGCAGTTACTTAGACAGGGAGGGGGAGCAGTACTTC.

This sequence joins TRBV20-1 and TRBJ2-1, with a possible D match to TRBD1 (6 bases). Germline V gene sequence: CDR1 DFQATT, CDR2 SNEGSKA (reference sequence). Trimming stripped 6 bases from V and 0 bases from J, with 12 bases between. The CDR3 extends over 14 amino acids. The CDR3 DNA reads as TGCAGTGCGGCCCGACAGGACTCCTACAATGAGCAGTTCTTC. Encoded protein: CSAARQDSYNEQFF.

This clonotype showed up just a few times. V gene TRBV3-1 combines with J gene TRBJ2-5; 8 bases are a match to TRBD2. V trimming: 5 bases; J trimming: 9 bases; junction bases outside the gene matches: 2. This CDR3 spans 11 amino acids. Germline CDR1 is LGHDT and CDR2 is YNNKEL (reference sequence). The CDR3 loop reads CASSTGGAQYF. The DNA for the CDR3 is TGTGCCAGCAGCACCGGGGGGGCCCAGTACTTC.

This sequence joins TRBV6-2 or TRBV6-3 and TRBJ2-7, with D perhaps assigned TRBD1 or TRBD2 (5 bases each). This CDR3 comprises 15 residues. Germline CDR1 reads MNHEY; CDR2 reads SVGEGT. The V end lost 2 bases, the J end lost 3 bases, and 14 bases lay between the germline ends. Written as DNA, the CDR3 is TGTGCCAGCAGTTACGATGGGGACCGACTCTACGAGCAGTACTTC. Its protein is CASSYDGDRLYEQYF.